The rows below give T cell receptor beta chains drawn from one sample of a study of blood T cells in healthy people across ages. TCRdb itself ran the 5' RACE reads through MiXCR, one entry per CDR3 protein. This table holds around 1,800,000 distinct CDR3 sequences, 39% found once. Sequencing used blood. Receptors originate from a human donor in good health. Both conserved end residues are part of each CDR3.

v_gene: TRBV29-1; j_gene: TRBJ2-3; CDR3aa: CSVQPSLDTQYF
v_gene: TRBV29-1; j_gene: TRBJ2-6; CDR3aa: CSVDPGQGAYGANVLTF
v_gene: TRBV20-1; j_gene: TRBJ2-7; CDR3aa: CSAILAGGSYEQYF
v_gene: TRBV7-2; j_gene: TRBJ2-3; CDR3aa: CASRTDRDGRQYF
v_gene: TRBV20-1; j_gene: TRBJ1-2; CDR3aa: CSARGASGVGYGYTF
v_gene: TRBV29-1; j_gene: TRBJ2-1; CDR3aa: CSVRLGGSANEQFF
v_gene: TRBV2; j_gene: .; CDR3aa: CASRPGQGVYEQYF
v_gene: TRBV6-1; j_gene: TRBJ1-1; CDR3aa: CASSDYEAVNTEAFF
v_gene: TRBV12-3/TRBV12-4; j_gene: TRBJ1-1; CDR3aa: CASGDRGRRRVEAFF
v_gene: TRBV5-1; j_gene: TRBJ1-1; CDR3aa: CASSYVGQGKTEAFF
v_gene: TRBV10-3; j_gene: TRBJ2-3; CDR3aa: CAISDTGDADTQYF
v_gene: TRBV13; j_gene: TRBJ2-7; CDR3aa: CASSVQGTESTYEQYF
v_gene: TRBV5-4; j_gene: TRBJ1-1; CDR3aa: CASSLERTGVMGTEAFF
v_gene: TRBV2; j_gene: TRBJ2-7; CDR3aa: CASSEAVTSGHQKGIKQYF
v_gene: TRBV29-1; j_gene: TRBJ1-2; CDR3aa: CSVPGGEEAGTYGYTF
v_gene: TRBV15; j_gene: TRBJ1-1; CDR3aa: CATSRDIRGTEAFF
v_gene: TRBV5-1; j_gene: TRBJ2-7; CDR3aa: CASSLGLGTTSYEQYF
v_gene: TRBV7-2; j_gene: TRBJ1-2; CDR3aa: CASSLSGTLYGYTF